This T cell receptor beta chain was observed in a study of neoadjuvant anti-PD-1 for oral cavity cancer. Overall study: Patients mostly received three to four biweekly nivolumab doses at 3 mg/kg before surgery. Patients without progression received a fourth nivolumab dose around day 43, then surgical resection on days 50-56.

Documented time point: after neoadjuvant nivolumab, at surgical resection. Patients were newly diagnosed with stage II-IVA oral cavity squamous cell carcinoma without prior systemic or radiation treatment. There are 13 residues in the CDR3. Per the germline V gene, CDR1 is ENHRY and CDR2 is SYGVKD. V was clipped by 6 bases and J by 0 bases, with 6 bases between them. This clone turned up a few times. The repertoire was sequenced with immunoSEQ multiplex PCR; TCRdb's copy has only in-frame clones and lacks some. This table has thousands of clones, 67% appearing once. The chain combines TRBV10-3 with TRBJ1-3; TRBD1 is a possible D gene (6 bases). The receptor was isolated from a person between 40 and 79 years old with oral cavity squamous cell carcinoma. Sequenced material: PBMCs, taken after nivolumab (anti-PD-1) treatment. Here the CDR3 DNA reads TGTGCCATCAGGGACAGCTCTGGAAACACCATATATTTT. It yields the protein CAIRDSSGNTIYF.